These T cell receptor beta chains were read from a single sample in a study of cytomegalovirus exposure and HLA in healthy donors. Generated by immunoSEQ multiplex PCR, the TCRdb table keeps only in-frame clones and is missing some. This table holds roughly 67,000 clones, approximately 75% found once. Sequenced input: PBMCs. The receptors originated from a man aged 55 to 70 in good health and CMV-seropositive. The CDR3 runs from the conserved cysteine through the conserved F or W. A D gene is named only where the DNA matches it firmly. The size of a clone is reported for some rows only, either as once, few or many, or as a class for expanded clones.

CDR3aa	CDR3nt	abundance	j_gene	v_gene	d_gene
CASSLADRAGGELFF	TGTGCCAGCAGCTTAGCGGACAGGGCTGGCGGGGAGCTGTTTTTT	.	TRBJ2-2	TRBV7-9	TRBD1
CASSFGQGSSYEQYF	TGTGCCAGCAGCTTCGGACAGGGAAGCTCCTACGAGCAGTACTTC	.	TRBJ2-7	TRBV7-9	TRBD1
CASSRQGVSNQPQHF	TGTGCCAGCAGCCGACAGGGGGTAAGCAATCAGCCCCAGCATTTT	.	TRBJ1-5	TRBV27	TRBD1
CASSLSGLAGATDTQYF	TGTGCCAGCAGCTTATCGGGACTAGCGGGGGCAACAGATACGCAGTATTTT	.	TRBJ2-3	TRBV13	TRBD2
CAISAASGDYNEQFF	TGTGCCATCAGTGCGGCTAGCGGGGACTACAATGAGCAGTTCTTC	.	TRBJ2-1	TRBV10-3	TRBD2
CASSSETGTGYGYTF	TGTGCCAGCAGTTCGGAGACAGGGACGGGCTATGGCTACACCTTC	few	TRBJ1-2	TRBV6-6	TRBD1
CASSFKGLARPGELFF	TGTGCCAGCAGTTTTAAGGGACTAGCTAGGCCCGGGGAGCTGTTTTTT	few	TRBJ2-2	TRBV27	TRBD2
CASRGTSGSPLHF	TGTGCCAGCAGGGGGACATCAGGTTCACCCCTCCACTTT	.	TRBJ1-6	TRBV27	.
CASSFSGITDTQYF	TGTGCCAGCAGTTTCAGCGGAATCACAGATACGCAGTATTTT	.	TRBJ2-3	TRBV28	.
CASSRQDPNTGELFF	TGTGCCAGCTCACGACAGGACCCGAACACCGGGGAGCTGTTTTTT	.	TRBJ2-2	TRBV18	.
CSVTQGGLNYGYTF	TGCAGCGTTACTCAGGGGGGACTTAACTATGGCTACACCTTC	.	TRBJ1-2	TRBV29-1	TRBD1
CASSLGQGVFYEQFF	TGCGCCAGCAGCTTGGGGCAGGGGGTTTTCTATGAGCAGTTCTTC	.	TRBJ2-1	TRBV5-1	TRBD1
CASSIGTGSNQPQHF	TGTGCCAGCAGCATAGGGACAGGGAGCAATCAGCCCCAGCATTTT	.	TRBJ1-5	TRBV7-9	TRBD1
CASSSGGGSYEQYF	TGCGCCAGCAGCTCGGGGGGCGGCTCCTACGAGCAGTACTTC	.	TRBJ2-7	TRBV5-1	.
CASSDWDMASGDSPLHF	TGTGCCAGCAGTGATTGGGACATGGCGAGTGGCGATTCACCCCTCCACTTT	.	TRBJ1-6	TRBV2	.
CASSQPTGGNTEAFF	TGCGCCAGCAGCCAACCGACAGGGGGCAACACTGAAGCTTTCTTT	.	TRBJ1-1	TRBV4-1	TRBD1
CASSPGLRASGNTIYF	TGTGCCAGCTCACCGGGGCTTAGGGCCTCTGGAAACACCATATATTTT	once	TRBJ1-3	TRBV18	.
CASSPIETQYF	TGTGCCAGCAGCCCAATAGAGACCCAGTACTTC	.	TRBJ2-5	TRBV7-8	.
CASSVRGGGNTEAFF	TGTGCCAGCAGTGTCCGGGGGGGCGGCAACACTGAAGCTTTCTTT	.	TRBJ1-1	TRBV2	.
CSVITRTEEKLFF	TGCAGCGTTATAACCAGGACTGAGGAAAAACTGTTTTTT	.	TRBJ1-4	TRBV29-1	.
CASSLGFRGQKYF	TGTGCTAGCAGCTTAGGATTCAGGGGGCAGAAGTACTTC	.	TRBJ2-7	TRBV7-7	TRBD1
CASSVESPDSSYTF	TGCGCCAGCAGTGTTGAATCCCCCGACAGTAGCTACACCTTC	.	TRBJ1-2	TRBV10-2	.
CASSLGRTETYEQYF	TGTGCCAGCAGCTTGGGACGGACAGAGACCTACGAGCAGTACTTC	.	TRBJ2-7	TRBV5-5	.
CASSPREGTYEQYF	TGTGCCAGCAGCCCCCGGGAGGGAACCTACGAGCAGTACTTC	.	TRBJ2-7	TRBV13	TRBD2
CASSSSGDRVAYGYTF	TGTGCCAGCAGCTCCAGCGGCGACAGGGTAGCCTATGGCTACACCTTC	.	TRBJ1-2	TRBV27	TRBD1
CASSLFSFSTEAFF	TGTGCCAGCAGCTTGTTCTCGTTTTCCACTGAAGCTTTCTTT	.	TRBJ1-1	TRBV5-6	.
CASSRTTTQGPRSNIQYF	TGTGCCAGCAGCCGAACTACTACTCAAGGTCCCCGATCGAACATTCAGTACTTC	.	TRBJ2-4	TRBV11-3	.
CASSGHRDGYTF	TGTGCCAGTAGTGGACACAGGGATGGCTACACCTTC	.	TRBJ1-2	TRBV19	.
CASSSSVSGNTIYF	TGTGCCAGCAGCTCTTCTGTCTCTGGAAACACCATATATTTT	few	TRBJ1-3	TRBV7-9	.
CASRTHSTGGDEKLFF	TGCGCCAGCAGGACCCATTCGACAGGGGGAGATGAAAAACTGTTTTTT	.	TRBJ1-4	TRBV10-2	TRBD1
CASSSQGTDTQYF	TGTGCCAGCAGCTCACAGGGCACAGATACGCAGTATTTT	few	TRBJ2-3	TRBV7-6	.
CASSSPRVGDTQYF	TGTGCCAGCAGCTCCCCTAGAGTGGGAGATACGCAGTATTTT	few	TRBJ2-3	TRBV11-3	.
CSVGGQGPYNEQFF	TGCAGCGTCGGGGGACAGGGTCCTTACAATGAGCAGTTCTTC	.	TRBJ2-1	TRBV29-1	TRBD1
CASSAVVGGNEQFF	TGTGCCAGCAGTGCGGTAGTAGGGGGCAATGAGCAGTTCTTC	.	TRBJ2-1	TRBV6-4	.
CASRGGRERTEAFF	TGTGCCAGCAGGGGGGGGAGGGAAAGGACTGAAGCTTTCTTT	.	TRBJ1-1	TRBV2	.
CASSQGSGNQPQHF	TGCGCCAGCAGCCAGGGGTCGGGCAATCAGCCCCAGCATTTT	.	TRBJ1-5	TRBV5-1	.
CASSAQGTEAFF	TGTGCCAGCAGTGCCCAGGGGACTGAAGCTTTCTTT	.	TRBJ1-1	TRBV6-1	.
CASSVGPDIPLYEQYF	TGTGCCAGCAGCGTAGGGCCGGACATTCCATTGTACGAGCAGTACTTC	.	TRBJ2-7	TRBV9	.
CASSRGQGPYQPQHF	TGTGCCAGCAGTCGGGGACAGGGTCCGTATCAGCCCCAGCATTTT	once	TRBJ1-5	TRBV6-5	TRBD1
CASSVGKSGSAYNEQFF	TGTGCCAGCAGCGTAGGTAAGAGCGGGAGTGCCTACAATGAGCAGTTCTTC	.	TRBJ2-1	TRBV9	TRBD2
CASSSGQDSYEQYF	TGTGCCAGCAGCTCAGGACAGGACTCCTACGAGCAGTACTTC	.	TRBJ2-7	TRBV11-3	TRBD1